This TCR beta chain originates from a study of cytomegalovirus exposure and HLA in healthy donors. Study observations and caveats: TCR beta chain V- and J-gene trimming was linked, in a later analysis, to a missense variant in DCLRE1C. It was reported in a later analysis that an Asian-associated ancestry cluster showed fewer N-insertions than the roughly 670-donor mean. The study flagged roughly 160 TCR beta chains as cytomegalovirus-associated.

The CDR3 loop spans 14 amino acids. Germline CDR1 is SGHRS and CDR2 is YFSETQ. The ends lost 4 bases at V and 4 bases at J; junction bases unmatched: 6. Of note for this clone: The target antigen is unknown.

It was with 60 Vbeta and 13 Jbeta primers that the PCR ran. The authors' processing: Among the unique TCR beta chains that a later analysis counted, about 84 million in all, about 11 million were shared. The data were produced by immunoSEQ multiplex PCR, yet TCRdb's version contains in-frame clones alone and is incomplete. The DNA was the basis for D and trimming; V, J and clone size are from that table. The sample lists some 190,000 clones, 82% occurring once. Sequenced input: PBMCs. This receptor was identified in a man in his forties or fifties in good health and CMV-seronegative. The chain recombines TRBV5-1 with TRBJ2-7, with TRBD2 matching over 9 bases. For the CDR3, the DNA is TGCGCCAGCAGCCCCCGGACTAGCGTATACGAGCAGTACTTC. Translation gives CASSPRTSVYEQYF. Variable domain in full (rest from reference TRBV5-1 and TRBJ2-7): KAGVTQTPRYLIKTRGQQVTLSCSPISGHRSVSWYQQTPGQGLQFLFEYFSETQRNKGNFPGRFSGRQFSNSRSEMNVSTLELGDSALYLCASSPRTSVYEQYFGPGTRLTVT.